This TCR beta chain was sequenced in a study of OX40 agonist ivuxolimab in advanced cancers. Study observations and caveats: Expanded peripheral T cell antigen specificity was not determined.

Assay used: immunoSEQ multiplex PCR; TCRdb lists only in-frame clones, some missing. The table includes tens of thousands of clones, 91% detected once. Comments on this clone: The antigen remains unidentified.

The CDR3 is made up of 12 amino acids. CDR1 and CDR2 (germline): SEHNR, FQNEAQ (reference sequence). The ends were cut back, 5 bases at V and 8 bases at J, with 12 bases in the middle. J is TRBJ1-2 and V is TRBV7-9; tentatively, D is TRBD1 (5 bases). The sample was CD4+ or CD8+ T cells sorted from blood, taken in a trial of the OX40 agonist ivuxolimab. The TCR sequence derives from an adult with an advanced solid tumor such as melanoma, head and neck, liver or kidney cancer. CDR3 protein: CASSRDVGGYTF. DNA for the CDR3: TGTGCCAGCAGCCGGGACGTAGGAGGCTACACCTTC. The variable domain in full, with the rest retrieved from reference TRBV7-9 and TRBJ1-2, is DTGVSQNPRHKITKRGQNVTFRCDPISEHNRLYWYRQTLGQGPEFLTYFQNEAQLEKSRLLSDRFSAERPKGSFSTLEIQRTEQGDSAMYLCASSRDVGGYTFGSGTRLTVV.